Listed here are 3 T cell receptor beta chains from one sample, sequenced in a study of cytomegalovirus exposure and HLA in healthy donors. PCR involved 60 Vbeta and 13 Jbeta primers. Assay: immunoSEQ multiplex PCR; the TCRdb copy retains only in-frame clones and omits some. The profile shows 180,000 or so clones, roughly 77% of them singletons. Sequencing was done on a sample of PBMCs. These receptors were obtained from a woman aged 25 to 39 in good health and CMV-seropositive.

The V gene is TRBV21-1, the J gene TRBJ1-2. TRBV21-1 corresponds to a pseudogene. This CDR3 region has 16 residues. CDR3 DNA: TGTGCCAGCAGCAAGAGTAGCGGGGCCGGGGACTATGGCTACACCTTC. Its protein product is CASSKSSGAGDYGYTF.

This chain joins TRBV2 and TRBJ1-3, with a tentative D call TRBD1 (5 bases). Germline values: CDR1 SNHLY, CDR2 FYNNEI. This CDR3 spans 15 amino acids. V shed 2 bases and J shed 0 bases, with 8 bases lying between them. The CDR3 is CASSESTGSGNTIYF. CDR3 nucleotide sequence: TGTGCCAGCAGTGAATCCACAGGCTCTGGAAACACCATATATTTT.

This chain uses TRBV6-5 with TRBJ2-7, with D possibly matching TRBD2 (6 bases). Deletions cut 2 bases from V and 6 bases from J, with 14 bases between. Germline V lookup: CDR1 MNHEY, CDR2 SVGAGI. The CDR3 length is 14 residues. The CDR3 loop is CASSYGAGIGEQYF. CDR3 bases: TGTGCCAGCAGTTACGGTGCGGGGATCGGCGAGCAGTACTTC.